These T cell receptor beta chains were read from a single sample in a study of patients and donors after allogeneic stem cell transplantation. Each CDR3 protein is one row after TCRdb ran MiXCR on the RT-PCR reads. The data contain about a million distinct CDR3 sequences, about a sixth of them singletons. Source material: blood, either unsorted or a sorted T cell fraction (not recorded which). The receptors derive from a human donor who was either an allogeneic HSCT recipient or a stem cell or donor lymphocyte infusion donor (not recorded which). It is not recorded whose cells these are; they may come from a transplant donor. CDR3s include the opening cysteine and the closing phenylalanine or tryptophan.

>TRBV19
CASRTPGLALPNEQFF
>TRBV4-1
CASSHQIAGSSYNEQFF
>TRBV6-1
CASSILASHYNEQFF
>TRBV7-8
CASSLSGQVTYEQYF
>TRBV5-6
CASTPVRFPGTEAFF
>TRBV4-3
CASSQDLGGGEKLFF
>TRBV27
CASSTSVSSYNEQFF
>TRBV6-2/TRBV6-3
CASSSGRRTEAFF
>TRBV4-3
CASSQELGSTQPQHF
>TRBV28
CASSLWWTGLRNEQFF
>TRBV5-6
CASSFEEISPLHF
>TRBV5-1
CASYRAYNEQFF
>TRBV7-2
CASSSYRLMSTDTQYF
>TRBV11-3
CASSADRGSEAFF
>TRBV15
CATSRDGRTDTQYF
>TRBV12-3/TRBV12-4
CASRPRDTLNTEAFF
>TRBV29-1
CSVGADGVDEKLFF
>TRBV5-6
CASSLGSSAAEQYF
>TRBV7-8
CASSLGQGENIQYF
>TRBV24-1
CATSSGTTETQYF
>TRBV7-8
CASSLLAGVPDTQYF
>TRBV12-5
CASGLGPYTGELFF
>TRBV3-1
CASSPSDRFNYGYTF
>TRBV12-5
CASGYQFPRDRGGYTF
>TRBV29-1
CSVGPGPRYGYTF
>TRBV6-1
CASSRGPDSSNQPQHF
>TRBV12-3/TRBV12-4
CASSRWDRGPEAFF
>TRBV11-3
CASTGRTTNEKLFF
>TRBV5-1
CASSSNEGGPYNEQFF
>TRBV24-1
CATSDFLGSEAFF
>TRBV12-3/TRBV12-4
CASSSPNMRVRLSSTDTQYF
>TRBV10-3
CAITPTGDTEAFF
>TRBV2
CASTPARSYNSPLHF
>TRBV25-1
CASSAAGWNTEAFF
>TRBV6-6
CASSYLESEAFF
>TRBV2
CASHGTGGYTF
>TRBV21-1
CASSKAPDRPLNTEAFF
>TRBV20-1
CSATGLAGGFMETQYF
>TRBV20-1
CSATNQRRVGGEKFF
>TRBV5-6
CASSLTRTVNYGYTF
>TRBV3-1
CASSYASSRSYEQYF